This TCR beta chain was captured by sequencing in a study of blood T cells in healthy people across ages. The authors isolated at least 7 million PBMCs per sample. Through a sample-barcoded 5' primer and a J-beta primer mix, a second PCR was run for roughly 6 to 11 cycles. Every cDNA was tagged by a template-switch adaptor with 12 random nucleotides. TCRdb fed the 5' RACE reads into MiXCR, producing one record per CDR3 protein. In the table there are roughly 700,000 distinct CDR3 sequences, more than 40% of which are singletons. Between the trimmed V and J ends, which lost 8 bases and 6 bases, there was a span of 11 bases. The CDR3 has 12 amino acids. On this clonotype: The antigen remains undetermined.

Whole-study findings and limits: Across the age range, TCR beta diversity per million T cells fell in a roughly linear way. Shifts in expanded clonotypes may have been confounded by donor CMV status, which was unknown.

This TCR derives from a woman aged 60-70 years in good health. This sequence joins TRBV12-3 or TRBV12-4 and TRBJ1-5, with TRBD1 as a possible D gene (6 bases). The source material was blood. This CDR3 reads CASRRGGQPQHF. The CDR3 coding sequence is TGTGCCAGCCGTAGAGGGGGTCAGCCCCAGCATTTT.